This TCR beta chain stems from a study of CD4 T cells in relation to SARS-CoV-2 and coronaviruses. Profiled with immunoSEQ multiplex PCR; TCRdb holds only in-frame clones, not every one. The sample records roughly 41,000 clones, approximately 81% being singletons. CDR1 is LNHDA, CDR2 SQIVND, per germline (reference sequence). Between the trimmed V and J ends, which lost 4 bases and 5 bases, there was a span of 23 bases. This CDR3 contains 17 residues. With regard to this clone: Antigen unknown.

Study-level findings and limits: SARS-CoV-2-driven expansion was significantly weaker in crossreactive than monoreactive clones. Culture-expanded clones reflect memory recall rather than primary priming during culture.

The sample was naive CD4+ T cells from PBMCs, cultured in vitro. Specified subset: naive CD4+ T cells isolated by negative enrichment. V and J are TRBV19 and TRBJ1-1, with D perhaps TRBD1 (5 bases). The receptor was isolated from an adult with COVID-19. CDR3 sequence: CASSTTRSGRAGTEAFF. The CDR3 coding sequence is TGTGCCAGTAGTACCACTAGATCCGGCAGGGCGGGGACTGAAGCTTTCTTT.